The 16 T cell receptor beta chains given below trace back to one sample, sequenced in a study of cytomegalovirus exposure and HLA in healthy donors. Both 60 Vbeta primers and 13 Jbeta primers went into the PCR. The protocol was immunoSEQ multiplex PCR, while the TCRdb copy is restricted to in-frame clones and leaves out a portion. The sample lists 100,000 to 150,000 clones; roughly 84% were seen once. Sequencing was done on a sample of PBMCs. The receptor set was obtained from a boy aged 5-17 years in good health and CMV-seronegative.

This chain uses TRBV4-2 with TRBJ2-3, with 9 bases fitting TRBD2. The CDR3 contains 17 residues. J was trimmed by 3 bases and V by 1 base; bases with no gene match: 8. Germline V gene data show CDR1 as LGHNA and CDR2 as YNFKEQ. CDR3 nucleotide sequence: TGTGCCAGCAGCCAAGCCGTAGCGGGGGCCTCAACAGATACGCAGTATTTT. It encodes CASSQAVAGASTDTQYF.

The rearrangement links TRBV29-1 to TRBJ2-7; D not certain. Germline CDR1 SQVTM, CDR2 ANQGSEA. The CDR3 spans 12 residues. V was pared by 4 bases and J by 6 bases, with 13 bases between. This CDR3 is CSVGPATGEQYF. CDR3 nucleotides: TGCAGCGTTGGGCCGGCGACTGGCGAGCAGTACTTC.

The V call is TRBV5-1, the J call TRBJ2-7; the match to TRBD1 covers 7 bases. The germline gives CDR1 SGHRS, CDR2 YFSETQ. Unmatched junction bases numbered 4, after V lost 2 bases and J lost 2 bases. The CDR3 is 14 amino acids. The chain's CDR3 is CASSFGQEPYEQYF. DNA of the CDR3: TGCGCCAGCAGCTTCGGACAGGAGCCCTACGAGCAGTACTTC.

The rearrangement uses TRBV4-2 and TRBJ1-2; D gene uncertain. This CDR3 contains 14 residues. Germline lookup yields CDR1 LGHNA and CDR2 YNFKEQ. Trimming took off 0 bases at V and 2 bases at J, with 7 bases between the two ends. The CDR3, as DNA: TGTGCCAGCAGCCAAGATCGGTACAACTATGGCTACACCTTC. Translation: CASSQDRYNYGYTF.

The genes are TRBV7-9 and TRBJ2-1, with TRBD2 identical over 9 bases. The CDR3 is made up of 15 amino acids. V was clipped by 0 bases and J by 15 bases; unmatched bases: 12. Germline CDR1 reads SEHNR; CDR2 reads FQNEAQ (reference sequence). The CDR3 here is CASSLAGGRAVLPFF. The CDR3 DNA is TGTGCCAGCAGCTTAGCGGGCGGGAGGGCCGTCCTTCCGTTCTTC.

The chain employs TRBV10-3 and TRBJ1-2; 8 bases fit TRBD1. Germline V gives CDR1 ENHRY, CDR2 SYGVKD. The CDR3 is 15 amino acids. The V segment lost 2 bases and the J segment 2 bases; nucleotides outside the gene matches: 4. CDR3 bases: TGTGCCATCAGTGAGACCGGGACAGGCAACTATGGCTACACCTTC. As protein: CAISETGTGNYGYTF.

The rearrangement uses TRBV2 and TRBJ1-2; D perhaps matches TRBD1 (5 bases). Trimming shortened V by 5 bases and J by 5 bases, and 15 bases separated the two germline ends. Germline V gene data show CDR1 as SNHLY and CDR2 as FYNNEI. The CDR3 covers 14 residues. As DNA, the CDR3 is TGTGCCAGCAGTCCTAAACAGACAGCTTATGGCTACACCTTC. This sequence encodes CASSPKQTAYGYTF.

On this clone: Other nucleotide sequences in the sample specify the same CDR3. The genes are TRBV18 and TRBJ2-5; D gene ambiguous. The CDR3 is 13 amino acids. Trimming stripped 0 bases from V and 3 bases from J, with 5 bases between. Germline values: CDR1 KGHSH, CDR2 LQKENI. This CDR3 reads CASSPPSEETQYF. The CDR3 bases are TGTGCCAGCTCACCACCGTCAGAAGAGACCCAGTACTTC.

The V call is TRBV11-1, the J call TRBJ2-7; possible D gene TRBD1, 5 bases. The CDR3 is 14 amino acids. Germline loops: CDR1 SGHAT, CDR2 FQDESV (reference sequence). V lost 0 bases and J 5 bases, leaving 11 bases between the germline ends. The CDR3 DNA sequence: TGTGCCAGCAGCTTAGCTACGCAGGGCCACGAGCAGTACTTC. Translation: CASSLATQGHEQYF.

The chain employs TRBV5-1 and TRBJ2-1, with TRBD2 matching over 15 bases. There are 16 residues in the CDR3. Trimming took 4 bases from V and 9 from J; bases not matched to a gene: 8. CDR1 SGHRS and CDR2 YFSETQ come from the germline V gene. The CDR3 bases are TGCGCCAGCAGCGCCGGACTAGCGGGGGGGCGAGGTGAGCAGTTCTTC. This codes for CASSAGLAGGRGEQFF.

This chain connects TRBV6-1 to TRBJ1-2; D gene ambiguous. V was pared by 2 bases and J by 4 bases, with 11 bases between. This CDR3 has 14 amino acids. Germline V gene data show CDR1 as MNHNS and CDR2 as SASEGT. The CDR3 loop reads CASSESQNPYGYTF. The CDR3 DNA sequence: TGTGCCAGCAGTGAAAGTCAGAATCCCTATGGCTACACCTTC.

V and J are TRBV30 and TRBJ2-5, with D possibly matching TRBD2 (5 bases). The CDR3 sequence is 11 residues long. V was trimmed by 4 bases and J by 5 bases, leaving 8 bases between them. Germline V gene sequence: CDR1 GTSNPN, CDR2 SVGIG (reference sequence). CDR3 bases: TGTGCCTGGACTAGCCGCGAGACCCAGTACTTC. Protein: CAWTSRETQYF.

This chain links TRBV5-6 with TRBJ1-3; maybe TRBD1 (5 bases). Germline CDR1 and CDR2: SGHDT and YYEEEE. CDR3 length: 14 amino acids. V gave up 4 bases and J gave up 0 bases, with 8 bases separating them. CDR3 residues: CASSRQYSGNTIYF. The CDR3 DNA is TGTGCCAGCAGCCGACAGTACTCTGGAAACACCATATATTTT.

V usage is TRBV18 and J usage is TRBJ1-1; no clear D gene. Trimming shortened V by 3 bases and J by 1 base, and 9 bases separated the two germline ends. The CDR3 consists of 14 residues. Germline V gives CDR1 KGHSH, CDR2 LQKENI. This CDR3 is CASSPGSTNTEAFF. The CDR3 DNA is TGTGCCAGCTCACCCGGGAGTACGAACACTGAAGCTTTCTTT.

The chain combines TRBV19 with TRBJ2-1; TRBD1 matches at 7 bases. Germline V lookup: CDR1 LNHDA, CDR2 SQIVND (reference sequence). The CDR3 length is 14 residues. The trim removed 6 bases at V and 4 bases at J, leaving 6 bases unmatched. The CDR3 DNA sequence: TGTGCCAGTAGGGTCCGGGGACAGTACAATGAGCAGTTCTTC. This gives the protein CASRVRGQYNEQFF. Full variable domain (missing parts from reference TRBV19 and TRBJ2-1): DGGITQSPKYLFRKEGQNVTLSCEQNLNHDAMYWYRQDPGQGLRLIYYSQIVNDFQKGDIAEGYSVSREKKESFPLTVTSAQKNPTAFYLCASRVRGQYNEQFFGPGTRLTVL.

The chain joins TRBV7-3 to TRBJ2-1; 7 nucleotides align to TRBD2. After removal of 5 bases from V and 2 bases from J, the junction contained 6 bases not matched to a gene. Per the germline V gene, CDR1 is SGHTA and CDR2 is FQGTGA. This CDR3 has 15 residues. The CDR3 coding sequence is TGTGCCAGCAGCCAGACGGGAGGTACCTACAATGAGCAGTTCTTC. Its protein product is CASSQTGGTYNEQFF.